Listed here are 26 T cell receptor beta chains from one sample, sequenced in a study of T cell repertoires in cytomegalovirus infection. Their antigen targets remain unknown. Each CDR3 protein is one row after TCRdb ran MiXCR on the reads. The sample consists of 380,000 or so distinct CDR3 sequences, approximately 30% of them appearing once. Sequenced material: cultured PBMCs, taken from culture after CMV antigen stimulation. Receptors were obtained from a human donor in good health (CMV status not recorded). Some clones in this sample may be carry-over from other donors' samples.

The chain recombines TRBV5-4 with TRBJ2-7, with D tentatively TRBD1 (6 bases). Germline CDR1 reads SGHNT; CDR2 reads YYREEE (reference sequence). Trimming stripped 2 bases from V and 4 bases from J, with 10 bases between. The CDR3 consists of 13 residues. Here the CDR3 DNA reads TGTGCCAGCAGCTTTCTCCAGGGGTACGAGCAGTACTTC. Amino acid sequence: CASSFLQGYEQYF.

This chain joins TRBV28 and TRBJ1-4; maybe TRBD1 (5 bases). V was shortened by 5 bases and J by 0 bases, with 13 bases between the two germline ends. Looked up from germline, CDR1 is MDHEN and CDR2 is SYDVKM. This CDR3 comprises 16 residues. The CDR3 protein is CASSRRRGTTNEKLFF. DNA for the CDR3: TGTGCCAGCAGTCGACGCCGGGGGACAACTAATGAAAAACTGTTTTTT. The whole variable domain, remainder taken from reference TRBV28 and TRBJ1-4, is DVKVTQSSRYLVKRTGEKVFLECVQDMDHENMFWYRQDPGLGLRLIYFSYDVKMKEKGDIPEGYSVSREKKERFSLILESASTNQTSMYLCASSRRRGTTNEKLFFGSGTQLSVL.

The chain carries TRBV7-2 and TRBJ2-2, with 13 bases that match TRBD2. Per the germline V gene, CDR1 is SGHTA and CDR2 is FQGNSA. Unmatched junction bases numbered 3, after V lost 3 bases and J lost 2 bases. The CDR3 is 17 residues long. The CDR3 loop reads CASSLRGLAGNTGELFF. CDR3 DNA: TGTGCCAGCAGCTTGAGGGGACTAGCGGGAAACACCGGGGAGCTGTTTTTT.

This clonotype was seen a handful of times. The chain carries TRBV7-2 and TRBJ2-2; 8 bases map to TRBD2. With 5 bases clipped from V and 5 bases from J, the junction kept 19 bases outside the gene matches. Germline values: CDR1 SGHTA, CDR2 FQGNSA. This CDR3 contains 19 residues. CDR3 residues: CASSLLEAGGRRETGELFF. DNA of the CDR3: TGTGCCAGCAGCCTCCTGGAGGCGGGAGGCAGAAGGGAGACCGGGGAGCTGTTTTTT.

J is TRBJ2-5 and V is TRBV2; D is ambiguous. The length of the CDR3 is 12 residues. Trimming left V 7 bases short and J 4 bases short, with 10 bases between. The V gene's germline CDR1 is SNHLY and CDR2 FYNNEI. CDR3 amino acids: CASKGLGETQYF. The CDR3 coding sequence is TGTGCCAGCAAGGGCCTGGGAGAGACCCAGTACTTC.

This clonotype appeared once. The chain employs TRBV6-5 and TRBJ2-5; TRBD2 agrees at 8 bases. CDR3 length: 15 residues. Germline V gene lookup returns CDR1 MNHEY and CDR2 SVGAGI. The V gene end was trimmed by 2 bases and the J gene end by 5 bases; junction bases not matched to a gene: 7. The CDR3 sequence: CASSYGSAGEETQYF. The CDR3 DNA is TGTGCCAGCAGTTACGGCTCAGCGGGAGAGGAGACCCAGTACTTC.

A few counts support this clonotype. CDR3 region: CASRPGRAGNTEAFF. Written as DNA, the CDR3 is TGTGCCAGCCGCCCCGGTCGCGCGGGGAACACTGAAGCTTTCTTT. V gene TRBV12-3 or TRBV12-4 combines with J gene TRBJ1-1, with D hard to call. The CDR3 runs to 15 residues. The V gene lost 8 bases and the J gene lost 1 base, with 17 bases spanning the gap.

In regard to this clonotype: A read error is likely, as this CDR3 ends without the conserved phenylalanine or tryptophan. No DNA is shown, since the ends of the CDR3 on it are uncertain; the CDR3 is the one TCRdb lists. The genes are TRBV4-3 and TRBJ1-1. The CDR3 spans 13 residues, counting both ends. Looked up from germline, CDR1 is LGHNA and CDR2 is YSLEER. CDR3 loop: CASSTQRNTEDFL.

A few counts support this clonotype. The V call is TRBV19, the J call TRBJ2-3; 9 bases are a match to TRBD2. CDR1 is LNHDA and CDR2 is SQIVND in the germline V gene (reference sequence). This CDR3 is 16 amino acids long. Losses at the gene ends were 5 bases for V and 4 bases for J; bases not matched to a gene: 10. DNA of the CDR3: TGTGCCAGTAGTGGAGTAGCGGGAGTTGTGGCAGATACGCAGTATTTT. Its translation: CASSGVAGVVADTQYF.

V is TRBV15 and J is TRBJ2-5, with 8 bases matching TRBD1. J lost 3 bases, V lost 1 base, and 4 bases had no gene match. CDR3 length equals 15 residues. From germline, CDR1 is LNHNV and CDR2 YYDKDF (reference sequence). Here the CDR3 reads CATSRGPDREETQYF. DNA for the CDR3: TGTGCCACCAGCAGAGGACCGGACAGGGAAGAGACCCAGTACTTC.

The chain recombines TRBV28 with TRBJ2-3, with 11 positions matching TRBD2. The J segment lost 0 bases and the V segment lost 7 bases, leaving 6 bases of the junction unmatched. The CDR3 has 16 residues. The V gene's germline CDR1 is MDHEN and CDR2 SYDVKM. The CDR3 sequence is CASTVGTSGSTDTQYF. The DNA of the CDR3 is TGTGCCAGCACCGTAGGGACTAGCGGCAGCACAGATACGCAGTATTTT.

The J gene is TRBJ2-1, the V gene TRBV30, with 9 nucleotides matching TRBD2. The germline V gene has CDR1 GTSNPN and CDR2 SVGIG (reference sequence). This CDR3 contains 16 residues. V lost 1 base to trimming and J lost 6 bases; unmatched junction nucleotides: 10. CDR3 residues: CAWSAFWASGVNEQFF. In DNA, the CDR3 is TGTGCCTGGAGTGCGTTCTGGGCTAGCGGGGTCAATGAGCAGTTCTTC.

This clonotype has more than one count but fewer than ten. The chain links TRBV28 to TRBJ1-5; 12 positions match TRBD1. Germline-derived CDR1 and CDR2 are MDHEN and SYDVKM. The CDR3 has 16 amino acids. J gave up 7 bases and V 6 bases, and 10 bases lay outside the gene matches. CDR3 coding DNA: TGTGCCAGCAGGGGAACCGGGACAGGGGGCAGGCAGCCCCAGCATTTT. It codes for CASRGTGTGGRQPQHF.

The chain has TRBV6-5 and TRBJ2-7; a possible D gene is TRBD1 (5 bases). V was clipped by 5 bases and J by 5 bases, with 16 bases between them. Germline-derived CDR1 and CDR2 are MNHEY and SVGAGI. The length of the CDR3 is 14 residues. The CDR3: CASSTRAGLNEQYF. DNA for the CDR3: TGTGCCAGCAGTACCCGGGCAGGGCTGAACGAGCAGTACTTC.

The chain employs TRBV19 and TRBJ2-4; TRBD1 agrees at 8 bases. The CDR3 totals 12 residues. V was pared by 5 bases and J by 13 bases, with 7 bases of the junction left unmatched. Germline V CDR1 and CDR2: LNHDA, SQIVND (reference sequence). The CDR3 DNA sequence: TGTGCCAGTAGTTTCCCCGGGACAGGACAGTACTTC. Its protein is CASSFPGTGQYF.

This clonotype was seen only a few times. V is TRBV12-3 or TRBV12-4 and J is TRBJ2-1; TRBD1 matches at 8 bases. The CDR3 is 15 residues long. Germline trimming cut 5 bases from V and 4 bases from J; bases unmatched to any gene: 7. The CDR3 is CASSPGQALYNEQFF. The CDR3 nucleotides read TGTGCCAGCAGTCCGGGACAGGCGCTTTACAATGAGCAGTTCTTC.

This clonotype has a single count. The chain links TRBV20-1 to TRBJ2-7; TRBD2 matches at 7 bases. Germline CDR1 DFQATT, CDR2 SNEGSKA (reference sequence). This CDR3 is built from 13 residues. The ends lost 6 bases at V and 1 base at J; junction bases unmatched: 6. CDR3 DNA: TGCAGTGCGCCCACAGCGGGGTCCTACGAGCAGTACTTC. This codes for CSAPTAGSYEQYF.

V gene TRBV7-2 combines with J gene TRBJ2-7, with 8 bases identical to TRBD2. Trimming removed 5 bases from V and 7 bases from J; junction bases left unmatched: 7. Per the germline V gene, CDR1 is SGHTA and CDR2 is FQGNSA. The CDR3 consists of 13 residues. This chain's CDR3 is CASSTGLELEQYF. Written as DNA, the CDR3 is TGTGCCAGCAGCACGGGACTAGAACTGGAGCAGTACTTC.

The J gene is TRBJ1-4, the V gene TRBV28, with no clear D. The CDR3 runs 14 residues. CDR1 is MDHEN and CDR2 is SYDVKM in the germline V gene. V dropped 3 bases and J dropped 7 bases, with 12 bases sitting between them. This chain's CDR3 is CASSFGGSAEKLFF. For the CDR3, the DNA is TGTGCCAGCAGTTTTGGAGGGTCGGCTGAAAAACTGTTTTTT.

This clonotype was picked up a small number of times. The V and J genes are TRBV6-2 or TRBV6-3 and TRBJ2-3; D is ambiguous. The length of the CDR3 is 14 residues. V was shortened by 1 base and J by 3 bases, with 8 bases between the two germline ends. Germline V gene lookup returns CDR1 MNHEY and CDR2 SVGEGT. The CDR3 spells CASSYLGATDTQYF. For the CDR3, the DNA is TGTGCCAGCAGTTACTTGGGCGCAACAGATACGCAGTATTTT.

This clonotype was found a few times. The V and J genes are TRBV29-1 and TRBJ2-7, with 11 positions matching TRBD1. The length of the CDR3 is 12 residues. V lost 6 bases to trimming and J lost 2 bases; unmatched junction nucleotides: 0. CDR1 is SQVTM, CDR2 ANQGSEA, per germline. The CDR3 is CSVDRGPYEQYF. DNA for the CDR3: TGCAGCGTGGACAGGGGGCCCTACGAGCAGTACTTC.

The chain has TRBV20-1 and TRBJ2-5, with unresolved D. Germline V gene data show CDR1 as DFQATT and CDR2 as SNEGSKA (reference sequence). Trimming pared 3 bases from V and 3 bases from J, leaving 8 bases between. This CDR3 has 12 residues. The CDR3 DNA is TGCAGTGCTAGCAGACGGGAAGAGACCCAGTACTTC. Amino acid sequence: CSASRREETQYF.

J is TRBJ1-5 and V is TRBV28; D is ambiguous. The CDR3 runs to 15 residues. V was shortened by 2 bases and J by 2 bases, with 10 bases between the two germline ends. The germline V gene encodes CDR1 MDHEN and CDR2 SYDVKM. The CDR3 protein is CASSLASDGNQPQHF. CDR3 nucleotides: TGTGCCAGCAGTTTAGCATCAGACGGCAATCAGCCCCAGCATTTT.

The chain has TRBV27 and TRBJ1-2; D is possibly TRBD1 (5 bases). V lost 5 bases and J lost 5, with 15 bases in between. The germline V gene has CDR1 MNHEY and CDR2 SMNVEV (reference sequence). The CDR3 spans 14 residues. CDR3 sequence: CASSAGTRRYGYTF. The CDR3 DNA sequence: TGTGCCAGCAGTGCCGGGACTCGCCGATATGGCTACACCTTC.

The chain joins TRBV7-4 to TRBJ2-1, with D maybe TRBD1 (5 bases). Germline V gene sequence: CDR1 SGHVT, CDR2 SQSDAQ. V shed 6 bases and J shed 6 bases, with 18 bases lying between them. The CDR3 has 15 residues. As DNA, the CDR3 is TGTGCCAGCAGGGAATGGACAAGTAAATTCAATGAGCAGTTCTTC. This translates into CASREWTSKFNEQFF.

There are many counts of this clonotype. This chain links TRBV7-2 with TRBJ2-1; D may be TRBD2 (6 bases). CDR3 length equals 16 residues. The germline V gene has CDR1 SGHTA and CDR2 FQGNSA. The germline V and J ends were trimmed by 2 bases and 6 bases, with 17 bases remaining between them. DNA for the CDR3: TGTGCCAGCAGCTTAACTCCCGGGACTGCCTCCAATGAGCAGTTCTTC. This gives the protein CASSLTPGTASNEQFF. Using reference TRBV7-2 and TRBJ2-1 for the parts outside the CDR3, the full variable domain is GAGVSQSPSNKVTEKGKDVELRCDPISGHTALYWYRQSLGQGLEFLIYFQGNSAPDKSGLPSDRFSAERTGGSVSTLTIQRTQQEDSAVYLCASSLTPGTASNEQFFGPGTRLTVL.